This T cell receptor (beta chain) comes out of a study of Ad26.COV2.S vaccination and SARS-CoV-2 variants. Profiling relied on immunoSEQ multiplex PCR, and the TCRdb table lists in-frame clones only, not all of them. The sample has about 180,000 clones, around 88% seen once. Notes on the study in general: Vaccine recipients showed a spike-specific TCR breadth that was higher than in placebo recipients. TCR breadth and depth analyses may have underestimated total T cell responses.

The CDR3 spans 16 residues. Germline values: CDR1 LGHDT, CDR2 YNNKEL (reference sequence). V was clipped by 1 base and J by 5 bases; unmatched bases: 9. On this clone: The antigen is unknown.

The chain combines TRBV3-1 (or the pseudogene TRBV3-2) with TRBJ1-2, with 8 bases that match TRBD1. The material sequenced was peripheral blood, taken after recovery from COVID-19. The sequence came from a human donor who had recovered from COVID-19. The CDR3 DNA is TGTGCCAGCAGCCAAGGCAGGGGGCGCGGAGTATATGGCTACACCTTC. This encodes CASSQGRGRGVYGYTF.